What follows describes a single TCR beta chain. Its specificity is not known. This CDR3 has 16 amino acids. V lost 1 base and J 0 bases, leaving 10 bases between the germline ends. Germline V gene lookup returns CDR1 MGHRA and CDR2 YSYEKL. These data originate in a study of graft-versus-host responses after intestinal transplantation. At the level of the study: The recipients all started with anti-thymocyte globulin induction and then took tacrolimus and steroids for around three years.

The repertoire was sequenced with immunoSEQ multiplex PCR; TCRdb's copy has only in-frame clones and lacks some. This sample has about 110,000 clones, with over 85% found just once. The TCR originated in a human donor who was the organ donor for an intestinal transplant. Sample: unstimulated CD4+ T cells sorted from spleen or lymph node cells, taken before transplant. The chain carries TRBV4-1 and TRBJ2-1; tentative D call: TRBD2 (6 bases). Here the CDR3 DNA reads TGCGCCAGCAGCCAAGTTAGCGGTAGCTCCTACAATGAGCAGTTCTTC. Protein product: CASSQVSGSSYNEQFF.